This T cell receptor (beta chain) was sequenced in a study of cytomegalovirus exposure and HLA in healthy donors. Trimming left V 4 bases short and J 1 base short, with 4 bases between. Germline V lookup: CDR1 SNHLY, CDR2 FYNNEI. The CDR3 totals 12 residues. On this clone: Its antigen is unidentified.

General observations from the study: Cytomegalovirus-associated TCR beta chains were listed, numbering more than 150. Most observed TCR sequences were rare, whereas some public TCRs were detected in many donors.

PCR amplification relied on 60 Vbeta primers (plus 13 Jbeta primers). Assay used: immunoSEQ multiplex PCR; TCRdb lists only in-frame clones, some missing. The repertoire includes 110,000 or so clones, 81% of them detected once, and 2% to 2.5% sits in the top ten. The V gene is TRBV2, the J gene TRBJ1-2, with D unresolved. Sequenced input: PBMCs. This receptor was obtained from a woman aged 40 to 50 in good health and CMV-seronegative. The chain's CDR3 is CASSAHNYGYTF. The CDR3 bases are TGTGCCAGCAGTGCCCATAACTATGGCTACACCTTC.